The 24 T cell receptor beta chains listed next were all sequenced from one sample in a study of post-analysis software for immune sequencing data. Presence of unique molecular identifiers characterized the TCR beta cDNA libraries. TCRdb fed the PCR reads into MiXCR, producing one record per CDR3 protein. The sample holds 350,000 to 500,000 distinct CDR3 sequences, 39% seen once. No cognate antigen is known for these TCRs. Findings and caveats of the study: Patients showed TRBV5-6, TRBV5-1 and TRBV20-1 among four to six TRBV segments more frequent than in controls.

The specimen sequenced was blood. The receptors come from a girl aged 2-15 years with multiple sclerosis.

The J gene is TRBJ1-5, the V gene TRBV27; possible D gene TRBD1, 5 bases. Germline CDR1 MNHEY, CDR2 SMNVEV (reference sequence). CDR3 length: 15 amino acids. V was pared by 5 bases and J by 6 bases, with 17 bases between. CDR3 in DNA: TGTGCCAGCAGTCACTATGAGCAGGGCTCTCAGCCCCAGCATTTT. Amino acid sequence: CASSHYEQGSQPQHF.

V usage is TRBV4-1 and J usage is TRBJ1-4; D not certain. The germline gives CDR1 MGHRA, CDR2 YSYEKL. This CDR3 is built from 16 residues. Trimming cost V 0 bases and J 3 bases, with 11 bases left between them. CDR3 sequence (DNA): TGCGCCAGCAGCCAAGATCCGGGAGGTTCTAATGAAAAACTGTTTTTT. Protein sequence: CASSQDPGGSNEKLFF.

This chain links TRBV12-3 or TRBV12-4 with TRBJ1-6, with D possibly TRBD1 on 5 matching bases. The CDR3 has 17 amino acids. Trimming stripped 4 bases from V and 13 bases from J, with 26 bases between. The CDR3 DNA sequence: TGTGCCAGCAGTTCGTGGGGCTCAGGGACTATCTCCCGGCCCCTCCACTTT. Translation gives CASSSWGSGTISRPLHF.

The chain is built from TRBV20-1 and TRBJ1-1; D is possibly TRBD1 (5 bases). V shed 6 bases and J shed 7 bases, with 27 bases lying between them. Looked up from germline, CDR1 is DFQATT and CDR2 is SNEGSKA (reference sequence). The CDR3 contains 16 residues. The CDR3 protein is CSAPNAEGYPSDEAFF. Here the CDR3 DNA reads TGCAGTGCGCCCAATGCGGAGGGGTATCCCTCCGATGAAGCTTTCTTT.

This clonotype was seen a handful of times. This chain links TRBV10-2 with TRBJ1-2, with 9 bases identical to TRBD1. With 2 bases clipped from V and 2 bases from J, the junction kept 0 bases outside the gene matches. There are 14 residues in the CDR3. The germline V gene has CDR1 WSHSY and CDR2 SAAADI. The CDR3 here is CASSEGQGNYGYTF. In DNA, the CDR3 is TGCGCCAGCAGTGAGGGACAGGGGAACTATGGCTACACCTTC.

The chain carries TRBV20-1 and TRBJ2-1; TRBD2 matches 8 bases. The V gene end was trimmed by 6 bases and the J gene end by 1 base; junction bases not matched to a gene: 5. Germline V CDR1 and CDR2: DFQATT, SNEGSKA (reference sequence). This CDR3 has 14 residues. CDR3 DNA sequence: TGCAGTGCCAAGCGGGAGTTGTCCTACAATGAGCAGTTCTTC. The encoded protein is CSAKRELSYNEQFF.

The chain recombines TRBV20-1 with TRBJ1-1; D unclear. The CDR3 covers 16 residues. V was shortened by 2 bases and J by 1 base, with 17 bases between the two germline ends. The germline V gene encodes CDR1 DFQATT and CDR2 SNEGSKA (reference sequence). The chain's CDR3 is CSARSLKLLRNTEAFF. In DNA, the CDR3 is TGCAGTGCTAGAAGTCTCAAGCTCCTGAGGAACACTGAAGCTTTCTTT.

The chain uses TRBV2 and TRBJ2-3, with D possibly matching TRBD2 (6 bases). CDR3 length: 18 amino acids. Trimming took off 6 bases at V and 2 bases at J, with 24 bases between the two ends. Germline CDR1 reads SNHLY; CDR2 reads FYNNEI. The CDR3 nucleotides read TGTGCCAGCAGCACTACCTGGCGGGGCGGCAACATCACAGATACGCAGTATTTT. This gives the protein CASSTTWRGGNITDTQYF.

The sample holds a few counts of this clonotype. The chain has TRBV5-1 and TRBJ2-1; TRBD2 might be the D (7 bases). This CDR3 contains 15 residues. The germline V gene has CDR1 SGHRS and CDR2 YFSETQ. Trimming left V 3 bases short and J 5 bases short, with 15 bases between. CDR3 region: CASSSVRGADNEQFF. CDR3 DNA: TGCGCCAGCAGCTCGGTCCGGGGGGCCGACAATGAGCAGTTCTTC.

This clonotype was detected ten times or more. The chain is built from TRBV4-1 and TRBJ2-1, with 8 nucleotides matching TRBD2. The V gene's germline CDR1 is MGHRA and CDR2 YSYEKL. The CDR3 covers 15 residues. V was clipped by 0 bases and J by 8 bases; unmatched bases: 6. CDR3 sequence: CASSQEFRGGDEQFF. CDR3 in DNA: TGCGCCAGCAGCCAAGAGTTTCGGGGGGGCGATGAGCAGTTCTTC.

The chain carries TRBV18 and TRBJ2-5; D not certain. CDR1 KGHSH and CDR2 LQKENI come from the germline V gene. Trimming left V 6 bases short and J 1 base short, with 12 bases between. The CDR3 totals 14 residues. CDR3 coding DNA: TGTGCCAGCTCGCCTCTGTCCAGCCAAGAGACCCAGTACTTC. It yields the protein CASSPLSSQETQYF.

The chain is built from TRBV5-6 and TRBJ2-1; D is perhaps TRBD1 (5 bases). This CDR3 is 15 amino acids long. The V end was cut by 0 bases, the J end by 15 bases, with 22 bases between. Germline CDR1 reads SGHDT; CDR2 reads YYEEEE. CDR3 residues: CASSLAGRALTTRFF. CDR3 DNA: TGTGCCAGCAGCTTGGCTGGCAGGGCCCTCACTACACGGTTCTTC.

This clonotype was seen a few times. The V and J genes are TRBV29-1 and TRBJ2-1, with unresolved D. Germline V lookup: CDR1 SQVTM, CDR2 ANQGSEA. Trimming took 6 bases from V and 2 from J, leaving 14 bases between them. This CDR3 comprises 14 residues. CDR3 loop: CSVHRVLTYNEQFF. The CDR3 bases are TGCAGCGTACACCGGGTCCTGACCTACAATGAGCAGTTCTTC.

For the CDR3, the DNA is TGCAGTGCTAGAGATCAATCGCGGCTGCCGGGGGAGACCCAGTACTTC. The encoded protein is CSARDQSRLPGETQYF. The chain couples TRBV20-1 to TRBJ2-7, with a weak D call TRBD2 (5 bases). Judging by the DNA end, TRBJ2-5 fits better; the J call may be wrong. Germline V CDR1 and CDR2: DFQATT, SNEGSKA (reference sequence). The CDR3 is 16 residues long.

This chain uses TRBV12-3 or TRBV12-4 with TRBJ2-3; TRBD2 agrees at 7 bases. The CDR3 spans 13 residues. Trimming at V came to 2 bases and at J to 8 bases, leaving 4 bases not matched to a gene. The CDR3, as DNA: TGTGCCAGCAGTTTACTAGGACTAGTTACGCAGTATTTT. This sequence encodes CASSLLGLVTQYF.

This clonotype has only one observation. This chain uses TRBV18 with TRBJ2-7, with 9 bases that match TRBD1. There are 14 residues in the CDR3. The V and J ends lost 3 bases and 5 bases, in that order; junction bases with no gene match: 5. Germline V gives CDR1 KGHSH, CDR2 LQKENI. This CDR3 is CASSPDRGIDEQYF. CDR3 coding DNA: TGTGCCAGCTCACCCGACAGGGGGATCGACGAGCAGTACTTC.

In its sample, this clonotype is medium-sized. V gene TRBV9 combines with J gene TRBJ1-1; D perhaps matches TRBD1 (5 bases). V was pared by 3 bases and J by 8 bases, with 14 bases between. The CDR3 totals 13 residues. CDR1 is SGDLS, CDR2 YYNGEE, per germline. The CDR3 loop is CASSAGLKEEAFF. DNA for the CDR3: TGTGCCAGCAGCGCGGGACTTAAAGAGGAAGCTTTCTTT.

This clonotype has only one observation. This chain links TRBV27 with TRBJ1-1, with 9 bases lining up with TRBD1. The trim removed 4 bases at V and 1 base at J, leaving 4 bases unmatched. Germline V gives CDR1 MNHEY, CDR2 SMNVEV (reference sequence). The CDR3 length is 15 residues. The CDR3 DNA follows: TGTGCCAGCAGTTGGGACAGGGCTTCGAACACTGAAGCTTTCTTT. The encoded protein is CASSWDRASNTEAFF.

This clonotype showed up just a few times. The chain combines TRBV3-1 with TRBJ2-5; weak D call: TRBD2 (6 bases). V gave up 1 base and J gave up 1 base, with 16 bases separating them. This CDR3 contains 17 residues. CDR1 is LGHDT and CDR2 is YNNKEL in the germline V gene (reference sequence). Here the CDR3 reads CASSQVGEEGPQETQYF. The CDR3 DNA reads TGTGCCAGCAGCCAAGTTGGGGAGGAGGGTCCCCAAGAGACCCAGTACTTC.

The chain links TRBV29-1 to TRBJ2-5; TRBD1 or TRBD2 may be the D gene (5 bases each). This CDR3 is 13 amino acids long. Trimming stripped 0 bases from V and 5 bases from J, with 10 bases between. The V gene's germline CDR1 is SQVTM and CDR2 ANQGSEA. The CDR3: CSVEDRGRETQYF. DNA for the CDR3: TGCAGCGTTGAAGATCGGGGCCGTGAGACCCAGTACTTC.

The chain couples TRBV5-1 to TRBJ2-5; either TRBD1 or TRBD2 may supply D (6 bases each). Germline V lookup: CDR1 SGHRS, CDR2 YFSETQ. V shed 4 bases and J shed 2 bases, with 15 bases lying between them. The CDR3 is made up of 15 amino acids. The CDR3 DNA sequence: TGCGCCAGCAGCGCTAGTACAGGGACTCAAGAGACCCAGTACTTC. This codes for CASSASTGTQETQYF. Complete variable domain (other parts from reference TRBV5-1 and TRBJ2-5): KAGVTQTPRYLIKTRGQQVTLSCSPISGHRSVSWYQQTPGQGLQFLFEYFSETQRNKGNFPGRFSGRQFSNSRSEMNVSTLELGDSALYLCASSASTGTQETQYFGPGTRLLVL.

This clonotype was recorded only once. V gene TRBV29-1 combines with J gene TRBJ1-1; D remains unclear. V lost 7 bases to trimming and J lost 1 base, with 10 bases between them. The CDR3 extends over 12 amino acids. The germline V gene has CDR1 SQVTM and CDR2 ANQGSEA. CDR3 sequence reads: CSGSRTNTEAFF. CDR3 nucleotide sequence: TGCAGCGGCTCGAGGACGAACACTGAAGCTTTCTTT.

The chain is built from TRBV20-1 and TRBJ2-1; a weak D match, TRBD2 (5 bases). Germline-derived CDR1 and CDR2 are DFQATT and SNEGSKA (reference sequence). Between the trimmed V and J ends, which lost 3 bases and 4 bases, there was a span of 25 bases. The CDR3 covers 18 residues. In nucleotides, the CDR3 is TGCAGTGCTAGGGACTTCGGGTATCCTTCTCTAGGGTACAATGAGCAGTTCTTC. Translating gives CSARDFGYPSLGYNEQFF.

The V call is TRBV2, the J call TRBJ2-7, with unresolved D. The ends were cut back, 5 bases at V and 10 bases at J, with 30 bases in the middle. Germline-derived CDR1 and CDR2 are SNHLY and FYNNEI. The CDR3 extends over 17 amino acids. CDR3 loop: CASSSKGSIPQSEAQYF. CDR3 sequence (DNA): TGTGCCAGCAGTTCCAAGGGTAGCATCCCCCAGTCCGAGGCCCAGTACTTC.